At least ten counts were recorded for the clone carrying this T cell receptor (beta chain). The target antigen is unknown. This specimen comes from a study of T cells in Graves' hyperthyroidism and ophthalmopathy. Study results and caveats: Median prediction lead before ophthalmopathy onset was roughly 6 months with the model.

From RNA transcripts, TCR beta CDR3 regions were amplified. An initial round of RT-PCR targeting the TCR CDR3 relied on the HTBI primer set. TCRdb ran MiXCR on the multiplex PCR reads and lists one entry per CDR3 protein. Here the sample spans about 520,000 distinct CDR3 sequences, approximately 25% being singletons. Subjects with ophthalmopathy showed a Clinical Activity Score no lower than 3, a NOSPECS grade no lower than 4, and a duration shorter than 3 months. The authors took PBMCs from 10 ml fresh peripheral blood. This CDR3 is built from 13 residues. Germline V CDR1 and CDR2: LNHDA, SQIVND (reference sequence). V lost 4 bases, J lost 6 bases, and 12 bases lay in between.

The sequence was obtained from a woman aged 25 to 39 with Graves' ophthalmopathy. Sequences were obtained from blood. The genes are TRBV19 and TRBJ1-2; D is unclear. In nucleotides, the CDR3 is TGTGCCAGTAGTAGGTGGGAAGGCCATGGCTACACCTTC. It translates to CASSRWEGHGYTF.